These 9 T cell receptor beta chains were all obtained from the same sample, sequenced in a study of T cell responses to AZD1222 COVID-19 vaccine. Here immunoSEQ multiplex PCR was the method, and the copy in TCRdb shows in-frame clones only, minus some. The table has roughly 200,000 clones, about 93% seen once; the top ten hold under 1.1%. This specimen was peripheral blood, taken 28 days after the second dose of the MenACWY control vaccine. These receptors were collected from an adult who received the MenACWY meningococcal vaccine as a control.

For the CDR3, the DNA is TGTGCCAGCAGCTTAGACCCGAAAACACCCCTCCACTTT. This translates into CASSLDPKTPLHF. The chain couples TRBV11-3 to TRBJ1-6; D gene uncertain. CDR1 and CDR2 (germline): SGHNT, YENEEA. The CDR3 is made up of 13 amino acids. Trimming took 0 bases from V and 11 from J, leaving 8 bases between them.

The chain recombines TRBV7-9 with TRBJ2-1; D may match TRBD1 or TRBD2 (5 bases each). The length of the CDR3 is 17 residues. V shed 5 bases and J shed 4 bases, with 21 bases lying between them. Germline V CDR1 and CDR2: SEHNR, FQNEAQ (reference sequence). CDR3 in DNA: TGTGCCAGCAGCCCTCCCCCGAGGGGTGGGATATACAATGAGCAGTTCTTC. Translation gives CASSPPPRGGIYNEQFF.

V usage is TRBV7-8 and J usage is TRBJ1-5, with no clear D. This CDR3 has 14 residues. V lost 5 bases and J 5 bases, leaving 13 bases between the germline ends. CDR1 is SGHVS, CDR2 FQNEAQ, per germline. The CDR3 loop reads CASSLTILDQPQHF. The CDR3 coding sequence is TGTGCCAGCAGCCTCACCATTTTGGATCAGCCCCAGCATTTT.

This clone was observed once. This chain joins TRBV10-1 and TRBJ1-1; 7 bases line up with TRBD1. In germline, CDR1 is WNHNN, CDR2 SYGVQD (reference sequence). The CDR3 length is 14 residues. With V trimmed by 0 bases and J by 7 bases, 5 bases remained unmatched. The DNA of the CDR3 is TGCGCCAGCAGTGAGTCGACAGGGATGAGTGAAGCTTTCTTT. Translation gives CASSESTGMSEAFF.

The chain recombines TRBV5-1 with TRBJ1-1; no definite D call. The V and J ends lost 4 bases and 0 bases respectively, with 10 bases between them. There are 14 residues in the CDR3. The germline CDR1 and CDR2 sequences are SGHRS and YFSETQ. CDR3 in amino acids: CASSAQTVNTEAFF. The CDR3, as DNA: TGCGCCAGCAGCGCCCAGACGGTGAACACTGAAGCTTTCTTT.

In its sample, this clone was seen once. This chain's CDR3 is CASSYRQGVATEAFF. The CDR3 bases are TGTGCCAGCAGTTACCGCCAGGGGGTGGCCACTGAAGCTTTCTTT. V usage is TRBV6-5 and J usage is TRBJ1-1, with 7 bases aligning to TRBD1. This CDR3 contains 15 residues. Germline CDR1 reads MNHEY; CDR2 reads SVGAGI. J was trimmed by 4 bases and V by 2 bases; bases with no gene match: 7.

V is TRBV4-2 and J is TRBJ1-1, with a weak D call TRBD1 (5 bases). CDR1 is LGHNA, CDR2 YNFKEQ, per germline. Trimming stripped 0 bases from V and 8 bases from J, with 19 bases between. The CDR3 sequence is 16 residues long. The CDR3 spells CASSQDRAKGRVEAFF. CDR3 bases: TGTGCCAGCAGCCAAGATCGGGCCAAAGGCAGGGTAGAAGCTTTCTTT.

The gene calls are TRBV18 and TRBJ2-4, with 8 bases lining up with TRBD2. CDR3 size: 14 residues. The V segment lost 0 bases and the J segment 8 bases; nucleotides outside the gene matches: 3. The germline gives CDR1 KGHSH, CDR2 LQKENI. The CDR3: CASSPPGTSDIQYF. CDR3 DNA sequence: TGTGCCAGCTCACCACCCGGGACTAGTGACATTCAGTACTTC.

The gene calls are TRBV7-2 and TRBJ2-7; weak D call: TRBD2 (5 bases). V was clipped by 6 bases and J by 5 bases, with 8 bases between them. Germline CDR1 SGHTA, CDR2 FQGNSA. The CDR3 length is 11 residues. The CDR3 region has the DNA TGTGCCAGCAGGTCCGGGGACGAGCAGTACTTC. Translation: CASRSGDEQYF. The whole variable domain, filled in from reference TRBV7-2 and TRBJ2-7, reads GAGVSQSPSNKVTEKGKDVELRCDPISGHTALYWYRQSLGQGLEFLIYFQGNSAPDKSGLPSDRFSAERTGGSVSTLTIQRTQQEDSAVYLCASRSGDEQYFGPGTRLTVT.